A selection of T cell receptor beta chains follows, all from one sample in a study of OX40 agonist ivuxolimab in advanced cancers. TCRdb keeps only in-frame clones here, not all; method: immunoSEQ multiplex PCR. The table has some 60,000 clones, approximately 90% seen once. The sequencing here drew on CD4+ or CD8+ T cells sorted from blood, taken in a trial of the OX40 agonist ivuxolimab. These TCRs come from an adult with an advanced solid tumor such as melanoma, head and neck, liver or kidney cancer. The CDR3 runs from the conserved cysteine through the conserved F or W. Each record gives: V gene, clone size, J gene, D gene, CDR3 protein, CDR3 DNA. D genes are given only for firm matches. A clone size is listed for some rows: how often the clone was seen (once, few, many), or a class if it is expanded.

>TRBV7-6|.|TRBJ1-5|.
CASSDQGQPQHF
TGTGCCAGCAGCGATCAAGGACAGCCCCAGCATTTT
>TRBV7-9|.|TRBJ1-1|.
CASSFGQWVEAFF
TGTGCCAGCAGCTTTGGACAGTGGGTTGAAGCTTTCTTT
>TRBV27|.|TRBJ2-3|.
CASSPSVNPSTDTQYF
TGTGCCAGCAGTCCCTCAGTAAACCCTAGCACAGATACGCAGTATTTT
>TRBV7-8|.|TRBJ2-6|.
CASSLEGPVHISSGANVLTF
TGTGCCAGCAGCTTAGAAGGCCCCGTCCACATAAGCTCTGGGGCCAACGTCCTGACTTTC
>TRBV7-2|.|TRBJ2-3|TRBD2
CASSQWTSGYTDTQYF
TGTGCCAGCAGCCAGTGGACTAGCGGGTACACAGATACGCAGTATTTT
>TRBV27|.|TRBJ2-1|TRBD1
CASRTGSEWNNEQFF
TGTGCCAGCAGGACAGGGTCGGAGTGGAACAATGAGCAGTTCTTC
>TRBV11-2|.|TRBJ2-7|TRBD2
CASSFSGRAYEQYF
TGTGCCAGCAGCTTCAGCGGGAGAGCCTACGAGCAGTACTTC
>TRBV5-4|.|TRBJ2-1|.
CASSGPGQRDHNEQFF
TGTGCCAGCAGTGGACCGGGGCAGAGGGATCACAATGAGCAGTTCTTC
>TRBV20-1|once|TRBJ2-7|.
CSARDLSEQYF
TGCAGTGCTAGAGACCTTAGCGAGCAGTACTTC
>TRBV7-9|.|TRBJ1-5|TRBD1
CASSSGQGGSNQPQHF
TGTGCCAGCAGCTCCGGACAGGGCGGCAGCAATCAGCCCCAGCATTTT
>TRBV4-1|.|TRBJ2-1|TRBD2
CASSQGGSSYNEQFF
TGCGCCAGCAGCCAAGGCGGGAGCTCCTACAATGAGCAGTTCTTC
>TRBV11-2|once|TRBJ1-1|.
CASRDYTEAFF
TGTGCCAGCAGGGATTACACTGAAGCTTTCTTT
>TRBV5-6|.|TRBJ2-3|.
CASSLGTLDTQYF
TGTGCCAGCAGCTTGGGGACTCTAGATACGCAGTATTTT
>TRBV7-6|few|TRBJ2-1|.
CASSPPRGDKGNEQFF
TGTGCCAGCAGCCCCCCCCGCGGCGATAAGGGTAATGAGCAGTTCTTC
>TRBV15|once|TRBJ2-3|.
CATRTNRGGRTDTQYF
TGTGCCACAAGAACTAATAGGGGCGGGCGCACAGATACGCAGTATTTT
>TRBV5-1|.|TRBJ2-1|.
CASSYDPANEQFF
TGCGCCAGCAGCTACGACCCAGCGAATGAGCAGTTCTTC
>TRBV4-1|.|TRBJ2-5|.
CASSPTSDGETQYF
TGCGCCAGCAGCCCGACTTCAGACGGGGAGACCCAGTACTTC
>TRBV7-9|.|TRBJ2-3|TRBD2
CASSFVVLAGVGGTDTQYF
TGTGCCAGCAGCTTTGTCGTCCTAGCGGGAGTTGGAGGGACAGATACGCAGTATTTT
>TRBV6-1|once|TRBJ2-1|TRBD1
CASSGLDRVSSYNEQFF
TGTGCCAGCAGTGGGCTGGACAGGGTAAGCTCCTACAATGAGCAGTTCTTC
>TRBV9|few|TRBJ2-1|TRBD1
CASSVAPPGTAYNEQFF
TGTGCCAGCAGCGTAGCACCACCGGGGACAGCTTACAATGAGCAGTTCTTC
>TRBV9|.|TRBJ1-5|.
CASSPEGGLGQPQHF
TGTGCCAGCAGCCCCGAGGGCGGCCTTGGGCAGCCCCAGCATTTT
>TRBV28|.|TRBJ1-1|.
CASTKDTEAFF
TGTGCCAGCACTAAGGACACTGAAGCTTTCTTT
>TRBV5-1|.|TRBJ2-7|.
CASSLASGSEQYF
TGCGCCAGCAGCTTGGCCTCGGGCTCCGAGCAGTACTTC
>TRBV18|.|TRBJ2-7|.
CASSPTGPTYEQYF
TGTGCCAGCTCACCGACAGGACCCACCTACGAGCAGTACTTC
>TRBV4-1|.|TRBJ2-2|TRBD2
CASSQSPPTPTSGYTGELFF
TGCGCCAGCAGCCAAAGTCCACCCACCCCCACTAGCGGATACACCGGGGAGCTGTTTTTT
>TRBV6-5|.|TRBJ2-2|TRBD2
CATTGRDTGELFF
TGTGCCACGACTGGGAGGGACACCGGGGAGCTGTTTTTT
>TRBV9|.|TRBJ2-1|TRBD2
CASSVAGGSVSYNEQFF
TGTGCCAGCAGCGTAGCCGGCGGGAGCGTCTCCTACAATGAGCAGTTCTTC
>TRBV13|.|TRBJ2-3|.
CASSLGISPDTQYF
TGTGCCAGCAGCTTAGGCATATCGCCAGATACGCAGTATTTT
>TRBV7-8|.|TRBJ2-5|.
CASSLSTGSKNRQETQYF
TGTGCCAGCAGCTTAAGTACAGGAAGCAAAAACAGACAAGAGACCCAGTACTTC
>TRBV27|.|TRBJ2-5|.
CASKEVSNMEETQYF
TGTGCCAGCAAGGAGGTCTCGAACATGGAAGAGACCCAGTACTTC
>TRBV6-5|once|TRBJ2-7|.
CASSPPGPNHEQYF
TGTGCCAGCAGTCCTCCGGGACCGAATCACGAGCAGTACTTC
>TRBV7-9|.|TRBJ2-4|.
CASSLARGENIQYF
TGTGCCAGCAGCTTAGCGCGGGGAGAAAACATTCAGTACTTC
>TRBV4-1|.|TRBJ1-5|.
CASSQDSNQPQHF
TGCGCCAGCAGCCAAGATAGCAATCAGCCCCAGCATTTT
>TRBV7-6|.|TRBJ1-4|.
CASSLVETDATNEKLFF
TGTGCCAGCAGCTTAGTGGAGACAGACGCAACTAATGAAAAACTGTTTTTT
>TRBV6-1|.|TRBJ2-3|TRBD2
CASSDLAGGDTSTDTQYF
TGTGCCAGCAGTGATCTAGCGGGAGGGGATACTAGCACAGATACGCAGTATTTT
>TRBV9|.|TRBJ2-1|.
CASSENGGPQFF
TGTGCCAGCAGCGAGAACGGGGGGCCCCAGTTCTTC
>TRBV6-6|.|TRBJ2-7|TRBD2
CASSSGGGERTYEQYF
TGTGCCAGCAGTTCCGGTGGGGGGGAGAGAACCTACGAGCAGTACTTC
>TRBV10-2|.|TRBJ2-7|.
CASSESKDVYEQYF
TGCGCCAGCAGTGAGTCGAAAGATGTCTACGAGCAGTACTTC
>TRBV2|.|TRBJ2-1|.
CASSEKGETYNNEQFF
TGTGCCAGCAGTGAGAAGGGCGAGACGTATAACAATGAGCAGTTCTTC
>TRBV13|.|TRBJ2-7|.
CASSLGLGYEQYF
TGTGCCAGCAGCTTAGGCCTGGGCTACGAGCAGTACTTC
>TRBV19|many|TRBJ1-1|.
CASRHGSTEAFF
TGTGCCAGCCGTCACGGGTCCACTGAAGCTTTCTTT
>TRBV9|once|TRBJ2-5|TRBD2
CASSVGTSGMGETQYF
TGTGCCAGCAGCGTAGGGACTAGCGGGATGGGGGAGACCCAGTACTTC
>TRBV12-5|.|TRBJ1-3|.
CASGSPRNTIYF
TGTGCTAGTGGTTCCCCCCGGAACACCATATATTTT